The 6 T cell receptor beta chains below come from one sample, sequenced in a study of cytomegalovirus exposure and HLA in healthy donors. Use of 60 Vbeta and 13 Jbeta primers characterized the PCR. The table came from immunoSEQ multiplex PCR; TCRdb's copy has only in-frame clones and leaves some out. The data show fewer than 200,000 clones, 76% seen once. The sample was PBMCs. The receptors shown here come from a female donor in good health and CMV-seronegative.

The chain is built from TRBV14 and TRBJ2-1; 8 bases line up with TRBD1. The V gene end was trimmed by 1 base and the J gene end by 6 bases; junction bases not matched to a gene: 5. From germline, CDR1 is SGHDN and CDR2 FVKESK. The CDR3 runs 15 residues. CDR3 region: CASSQGQGRRNEQFF. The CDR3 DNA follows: TGTGCCAGCAGCCAAGGACAGGGGCGACGCAATGAGCAGTTCTTC.

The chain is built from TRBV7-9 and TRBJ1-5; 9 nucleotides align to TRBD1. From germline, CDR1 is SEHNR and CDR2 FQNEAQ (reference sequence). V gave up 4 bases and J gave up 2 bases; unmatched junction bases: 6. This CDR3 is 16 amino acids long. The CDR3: CASSSTTGGGNQPQHF. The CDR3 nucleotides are TGTGCCAGCAGCTCAACAACAGGGGGCGGCAATCAGCCCCAGCATTTT. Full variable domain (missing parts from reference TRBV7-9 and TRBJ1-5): DTGVSQNPRHKITKRGQNVTFRCDPISEHNRLYWYRQTLGQGPEFLTYFQNEAQLEKSRLLSDRFSAERPKGSFSTLEIQRTEQGDSAMYLCASSSTTGGGNQPQHFGDGTRLSIL.

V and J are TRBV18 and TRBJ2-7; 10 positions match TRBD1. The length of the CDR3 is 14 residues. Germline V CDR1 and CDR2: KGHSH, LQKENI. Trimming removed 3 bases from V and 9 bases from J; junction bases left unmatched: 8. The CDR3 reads CASSPTPGQGTQYF. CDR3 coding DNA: TGTGCCAGCTCACCGACCCCGGGACAGGGGACGCAGTACTTC.

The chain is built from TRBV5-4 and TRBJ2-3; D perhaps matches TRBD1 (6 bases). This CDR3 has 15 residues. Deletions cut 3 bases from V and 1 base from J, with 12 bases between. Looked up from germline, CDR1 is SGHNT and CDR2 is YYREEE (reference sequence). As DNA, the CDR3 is TGTGCCAGCAGCTGGGGGACACGGGGCACAGATACGCAGTATTTT. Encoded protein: CASSWGTRGTDTQYF.

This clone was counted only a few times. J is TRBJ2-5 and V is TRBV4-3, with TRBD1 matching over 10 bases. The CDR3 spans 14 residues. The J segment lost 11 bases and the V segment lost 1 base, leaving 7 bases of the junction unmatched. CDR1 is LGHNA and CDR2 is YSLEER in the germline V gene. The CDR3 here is CASSQGGTGDEQYF. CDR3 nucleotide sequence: TGCGCCAGCAGCCAAGGGGGGACAGGGGATGAGCAGTACTTC.

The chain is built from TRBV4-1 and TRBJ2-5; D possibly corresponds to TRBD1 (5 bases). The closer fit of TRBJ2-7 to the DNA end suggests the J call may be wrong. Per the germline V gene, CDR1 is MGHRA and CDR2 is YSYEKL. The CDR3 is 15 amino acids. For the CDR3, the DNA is TGCGCCAGCAGCCCCCTCGAAGAGCAGGGCTACGAGCAGTACTTC. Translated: CASSPLEEQGYEQYF.